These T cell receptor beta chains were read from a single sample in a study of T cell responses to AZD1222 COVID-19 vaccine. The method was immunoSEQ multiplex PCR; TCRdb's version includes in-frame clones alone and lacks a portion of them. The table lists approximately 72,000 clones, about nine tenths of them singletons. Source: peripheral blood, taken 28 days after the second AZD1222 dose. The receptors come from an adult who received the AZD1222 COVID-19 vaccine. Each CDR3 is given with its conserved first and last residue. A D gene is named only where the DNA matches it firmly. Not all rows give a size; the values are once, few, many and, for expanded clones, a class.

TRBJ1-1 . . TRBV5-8 CASSLEWDREAFF TGTGCCAGCAGCTTGGAGTGGGACCGTGAAGCTTTCTTT
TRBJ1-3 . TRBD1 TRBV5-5 CASTPPGGYGNTIYF TGTGCCAGCACCCCTCCAGGGGGATACGGAAACACCATATATTTT
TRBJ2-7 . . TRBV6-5 CASSYSGRARGEQYF TGTGCCAGCAGTTACTCGGGCAGGGCTCGGGGCGAGCAGTACTTC
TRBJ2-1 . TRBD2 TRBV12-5 CASGPPQAGGRGNEQFF TGTGCTAGTGGTCCTCCTCAGGCGGGAGGACGGGGCAATGAGCAGTTCTTC
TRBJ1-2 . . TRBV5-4 CASSLDGNYGYTF TGTGCCAGCAGCCTGGACGGAAACTATGGCTACACCTTC
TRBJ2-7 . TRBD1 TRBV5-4 CASSPDRVSSYEQYF TGTGCCAGCAGCCCCGACAGGGTGAGCTCCTACGAGCAGTACTTC
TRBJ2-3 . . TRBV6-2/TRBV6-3 CASSYSGIFPGTDTQYF TGTGCCAGCAGTTACTCGGGTATATTTCCTGGCACAGATACGCAGTATTTT
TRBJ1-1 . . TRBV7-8 CASSLESVQNTEAFF TGTGCCAGCAGCTTAGAGTCTGTACAAAACACTGAAGCTTTCTTT
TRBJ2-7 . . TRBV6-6 CASSYSRDRDEQYF TGTGCCAGCAGTTACAGCCGGGACCGTGACGAGCAGTACTTC
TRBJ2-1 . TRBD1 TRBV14 CASSPDSDRGGFSSYNEQFF TGTGCCAGCAGCCCCGATTCGGACAGGGGGGGGTTTAGCTCCTACAATGAGCAGTTCTTC
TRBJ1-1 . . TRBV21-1 CASSKALWDRDNPPMNTEAFF TGTGCCAGCAGCAAAGCGCTTTGGGACAGGGATAACCCGCCCATGAACACTGAAGCTTTCTTT
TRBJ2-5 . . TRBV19 CASSSQAQETQYF TGTGCCAGTAGTTCGCAGGCACAAGAGACCCAGTACTTC
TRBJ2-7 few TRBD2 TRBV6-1 CASSEARLAGFSYEQYF TGTGCCAGCAGTGAAGCTCGACTAGCGGGGTTCTCCTACGAGCAGTACTTC
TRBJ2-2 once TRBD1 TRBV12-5 CASGPGQGYSGELFF TGTGCTAGTGGTCCGGGACAGGGCTATTCCGGGGAGCTGTTTTTT
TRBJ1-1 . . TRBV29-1 CSVGRRVSDTEAFF TGCAGCGTTGGTCGTAGAGTGTCGGACACTGAAGCTTTCTTT
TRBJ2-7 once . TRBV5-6 CASSLRGTYEQYF TGTGCCAGCAGCTTGCGGGGCACCTACGAGCAGTACTTC
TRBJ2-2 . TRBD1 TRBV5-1 CASSYGQGVAGELFF TGCGCCAGCAGTTACGGACAGGGCGTCGCCGGGGAGCTGTTTTTT